The 20 T cell receptor beta chains below come from one sample, sequenced in a study of metastatic and nonmetastatic thyroid tumors. TCRdb re-called the PCR reads with MiXCR. The data show fewer than 6,500 clones, with roughly 19% seen just once and about 6.2% held by the top ten. Every patient was untreated before thyroid surgery. Sample: adjacent normal tissue. The receptors were sampled from a female donor with papillary thyroid cancer or a benign thyroid nodule (not recorded which). Some clones in this sample may be carry-over from other donors' samples.

The rearrangement joins TRBV6-1 to TRBJ2-7; D is possibly TRBD2 (5 bases). Germline CDR1 reads MNHNS; CDR2 reads SASEGT. The V and J ends lost 4 bases and 2 bases respectively, with 12 bases between them. The CDR3 is made up of 14 amino acids. The CDR3 coding sequence is TGTGCCAGCAGTGTTCAAAGAGGGACCTACGAGCAGTACTTC. Encoded protein: CASSVQRGTYEQYF.

By its share, this clone is medium-sized. The chain combines TRBV28 with TRBJ1-5; perhaps TRBD1 as D (5 bases). The CDR3 spans 15 residues. Germline-derived CDR1 and CDR2 are MDHEN and SYDVKM. V was cut by 3 bases and J by 3 bases, with 12 bases left in between. The CDR3 here is CASSFSYRNNQPQHF. The DNA of the CDR3 is TGTGCCAGCAGTTTTTCGTACAGGAACAATCAGCCCCAGCATTTT.

This clone was observed a few times. The chain recombines TRBV12-3 or TRBV12-4 with TRBJ1-1; 7 bases align to TRBD1. The CDR3 runs 16 residues. V lost 7 bases to trimming and J lost 6 bases; unmatched junction nucleotides: 17. The CDR3 here is CASTKSGGQLGSEAFF. The CDR3 coding sequence is TGTGCCAGCACCAAATCAGGGGGGCAGTTGGGTTCTGAAGCTTTCTTT.

The CDR3 loop is CSARDGQGGGETQYF. As DNA, the CDR3 is TGCAGTGCTAGAGATGGTCAGGGGGGAGGAGAGACCCAGTACTTC. The V and J genes are TRBV20-1 and TRBJ2-5; weak D call: TRBD1 (7 bases). Germline CDR1 is DFQATT and CDR2 is SNEGSKA (reference sequence). V was cut by 0 bases and J by 4 bases, with 15 bases left in between. The CDR3 is 15 residues long.

Judged by abundance, this clone is medium-sized (0.01 to 0.1%). The chain carries TRBV6-1 and TRBJ1-1, with 8 bases aligning to TRBD1. After removal of 5 bases from V and 7 bases from J, the junction contained 12 bases not matched to a gene. CDR1 and CDR2 (germline): MNHNS, SASEGT. The CDR3 extends over 15 amino acids. CDR3 protein: CASSPQATGAIEAFF. The CDR3 DNA reads TGTGCCAGCAGTCCCCAAGCGACAGGGGCGATTGAAGCTTTCTTT.

Judged by abundance, this clone is medium-sized (0.01 to 0.1%). The chain is built from TRBV28 and TRBJ2-7, with 7 nucleotides matching TRBD1. Germline V gene sequence: CDR1 MDHEN, CDR2 SYDVKM. Germline trimming cut 10 bases from V and 5 bases from J; bases unmatched to any gene: 14. The CDR3 is 14 residues long. CDR3 residues: CAISGRDSPHEQYF. CDR3 DNA sequence: TGTGCCATCTCCGGCCGGGACAGTCCCCACGAGCAGTACTTC. The full variable domain, rest sourced from reference TRBV28 and TRBJ2-7, is DVKVTQSSRYLVKRTGEKVFLECVQDMDHENMFWYRQDPGLGLRLIYFSYDVKMKEKGDIPEGYSVSREKKERFSLILESASTNQTSMYLCAISGRDSPHEQYFGPGTRLTVT.

The chain combines TRBV27 with TRBJ1-2; tentatively, D is TRBD1 (6 bases). Trimming shortened V by 6 bases and J by 2 bases, and 10 bases separated the two germline ends. The germline gives CDR1 MNHEY, CDR2 SMNVEV (reference sequence). This CDR3 is 13 amino acids long. The CDR3 DNA is TGTGCCAGCAGCCTTCAGGGGAACTATGGCTACACCTTC. This gives the protein CASSLQGNYGYTF.

The chain combines TRBV12-3 or TRBV12-4 with TRBJ1-2, with D unresolved. The CDR3 sequence is 13 residues long. V lost 6 bases and J 8 bases, leaving 16 bases between the germline ends. The CDR3 DNA reads TGTGCCAGCAGACGAAGGGAGCTCGGGGGCTACACCTTC. Protein product: CASRRRELGGYTF.

Worth noting for this clone: Since a much larger clone is just one base distant, this may be a read error. No conserved phenylalanine or tryptophan ends this CDR3, so it is likely a read error. No DNA is shown, since the ends of the CDR3 on it are uncertain; the CDR3 is the one TCRdb lists. The genes are TRBV20-1 and TRBJ2-2; TRBD2 was called by the table and not checked on the DNA. Germline V gene sequence: CDR1 DFQATT, CDR2 SNEGSKA (reference sequence). The CDR3 spans 14 amino acids, including both terminal residues. The CDR3 here is CSASGGAFSGEMFY.

This clone is medium-sized in the sample. The chain recombines TRBV12-3 or TRBV12-4 with TRBJ1-3; D unclear. The CDR3 extends over 15 amino acids. Trimming removed 1 base from V and 0 bases from J, with 7 bases in between. This CDR3 is CASSLGPLSGNTIYF. The CDR3 DNA reads as TGTGCCAGCAGTTTAGGTCCCCTCTCTGGAAACACCATATATTTT.

Regarding this clone: Compared with germline, one end of the junction differs, possibly owing to a read error. The chain uses TRBV10-3 and TRBJ1-1; D is ambiguous. CDR1 and CDR2 (germline): ENHRY, SYGVKD. The CDR3 totals 14 residues. The CDR3 DNA is TGTGCCATCATTGAGTCGATAGGCAACACCGAAGCTTTTTTT. Translating gives CAIIESIGNTEAFF.

The chain couples TRBV11-2 to TRBJ2-7; no firm D call. This CDR3 is built from 12 residues. CDR1 and CDR2 (germline): SGHAT, FQNNGV. The V end was cut by 2 bases, the J end by 9 bases, with 11 bases between. The CDR3 is CASSLLGDGQYF. CDR3 DNA sequence: TGTGCCAGCAGCTTACTGGGTGATGGGCAGTACTTC. The full variable domain, its missing parts supplied by reference TRBV11-2 and TRBJ2-7, is EAGVAQSPRYKIIEKRQSVAFWCNPISGHATLYWYQQILGQGPKLLIQFQNNGVVDDSQLPKDRFSAERLKGVDSTLKIQPAKLEDSAVYLCASSLLGDGQYFGPGTRLTVT.

This clone is termed medium-sized. The rearrangement joins TRBV5-1 to TRBJ2-6, with no clear D. Germline-derived CDR1 and CDR2 are SGHRS and YFSETQ. The CDR3 is made up of 13 amino acids. With 3 bases removed from V and 4 bases from J, the gap between germline ends came to 5 bases. The CDR3, as DNA: TGCGCCAGCAGCTCCACAGGGGCCAACGTCCTGACTTTC. Translation: CASSSTGANVLTF.

This clone was recorded at least ten times. Since a much larger clone is just one base distant, this may be a read error. This chain uses TRBV7-2 with TRBJ2-2, with TRBD1 matching over 11 bases. Trimming cost V 8 bases and J 6 bases; bases outside gene matches: 17. The CDR3 has 18 amino acids. Germline CDR1 reads SGHTA; CDR2 reads FQGNSA. The CDR3 bases are TGTGCCAGCGCCCTTTTCCCGTGGGACAGGGGGGATGCCGGGGAGCTGTTTTTT. This codes for CASALFPWDRGDAGELFF.

By share of the sample, this clone is medium-sized. The chain uses TRBV6-5 and TRBJ2-1; D is unclear. The CDR3 totals 17 residues. The germline V and J ends were trimmed by 5 bases and 6 bases, with 23 bases remaining between them. CDR1 and CDR2 from the germline V gene are MNHEY and SVGAGI. CDR3 loop: CASSPRVWAARSNEQFF. The CDR3 coding sequence is TGTGCCAGCAGTCCTCGCGTATGGGCGGCCCGGAGCAATGAGCAGTTCTTC.

By share of the sample, this clone is medium-sized. The chain joins TRBV5-1 to TRBJ2-7; TRBD2 matches at 7 bases. This CDR3 spans 15 amino acids. With 0 bases clipped from V and 4 bases from J, the junction kept 7 bases outside the gene matches. Germline V gives CDR1 SGHRS, CDR2 YFSETQ. The CDR3 protein is CASSLVGGGSYEQYF. The DNA for the CDR3 is TGCGCCAGCAGCTTGGTGGGGGGGGGTTCTTACGAGCAGTACTTC.

Many counts were recorded for this clone. This sequence joins TRBV9 and TRBJ2-5, with 9 bases identical to TRBD2. After removal of 0 bases from V and 5 bases from J, the junction contained 5 bases not matched to a gene. This CDR3 is built from 15 residues. In germline, CDR1 is SGDLS, CDR2 YYNGEE. CDR3 protein: CASSVGTSDLETQYF. The DNA of the CDR3 is TGTGCCAGCAGCGTAGGGACTAGCGATCTCGAGACCCAGTACTTC.

This clone was recorded a few times. The rearrangement links TRBV28 to TRBJ2-7, with D unresolved. This CDR3 is built from 14 residues. Germline loops: CDR1 MDHEN, CDR2 SYDVKM. V lost 2 bases and J lost 6, with 14 bases in between. Here the CDR3 reads CASSLVRPLGEQYF. The CDR3 region has the DNA TGTGCCAGCAGTTTAGTAAGGCCCCTGGGCGAGCAGTACTTC.

This clone was counted only a few times. The chain recombines TRBV6-2 or TRBV6-3 with TRBJ1-2; maybe TRBD1 (6 bases). The length of the CDR3 is 17 residues. CDR1 and CDR2 from the germline V gene are MNHEY and SVGEGT. V was cut by 4 bases and J by 8 bases, with 26 bases left in between. The CDR3 nucleotides read TGTGCCAGCAGTTTATATAGCGGGGGGGCCGGGCCGCAGGGCTACACCTTC. Its protein product is CASSLYSGGAGPQGYTF.

This clone showed up just a few times. The J gene is TRBJ1-3, the V gene TRBV6-6; the match to TRBD1 covers 8 bases. Per the germline V gene, CDR1 is MNHNY and CDR2 is SVGAGI (reference sequence). CDR3 length: 16 amino acids. J lost 4 bases, V lost 0 bases, and 5 bases had no gene match. The CDR3 nucleotides read TGTGCCAGCAGTTACTCCGGGACAGGCATAGGAAACACCATATATTTT. It codes for CASSYSGTGIGNTIYF.